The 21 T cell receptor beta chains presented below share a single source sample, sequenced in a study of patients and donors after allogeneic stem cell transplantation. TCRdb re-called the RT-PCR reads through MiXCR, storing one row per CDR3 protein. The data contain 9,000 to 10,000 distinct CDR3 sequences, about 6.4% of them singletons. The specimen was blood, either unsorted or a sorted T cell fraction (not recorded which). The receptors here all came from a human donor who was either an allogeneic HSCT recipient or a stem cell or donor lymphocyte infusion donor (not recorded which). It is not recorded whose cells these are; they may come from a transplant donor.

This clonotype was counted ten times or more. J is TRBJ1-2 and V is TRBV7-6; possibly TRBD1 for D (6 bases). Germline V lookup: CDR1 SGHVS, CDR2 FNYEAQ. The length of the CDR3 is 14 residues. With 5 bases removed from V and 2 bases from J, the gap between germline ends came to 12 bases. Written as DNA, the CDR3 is TGTGCCAGCAGCCCGGGGGCAGGAAACTATGGCTACACCTTC. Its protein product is CASSPGAGNYGYTF. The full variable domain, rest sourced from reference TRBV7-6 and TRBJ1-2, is GAGVSQSPRYKVTKRGQDVALRCDPISGHVSLYWYRQALGQGPEFLTYFNYEAQQDKSGLPNDRFSAERPEGSISTLTIQRTEQRDSAMYRCASSPGAGNYGYTFGSGTRLTVV.

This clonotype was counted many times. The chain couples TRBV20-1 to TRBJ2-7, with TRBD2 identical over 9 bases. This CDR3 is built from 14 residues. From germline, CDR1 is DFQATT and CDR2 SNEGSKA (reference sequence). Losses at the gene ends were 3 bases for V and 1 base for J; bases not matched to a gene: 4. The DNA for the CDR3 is TGCAGTGCTAGTCCGACTAGCGGTTCCTACGAGCAGTACTTC. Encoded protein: CSASPTSGSYEQYF.

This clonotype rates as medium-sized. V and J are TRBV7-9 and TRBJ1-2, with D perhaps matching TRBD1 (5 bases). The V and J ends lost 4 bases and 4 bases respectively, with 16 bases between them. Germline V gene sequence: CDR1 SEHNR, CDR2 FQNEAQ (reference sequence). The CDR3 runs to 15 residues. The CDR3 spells CASSSRDPGGYGYTF. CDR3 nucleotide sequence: TGTGCCAGCAGCTCCCGGGACCCCGGCGGCTATGGCTACACCTTC.

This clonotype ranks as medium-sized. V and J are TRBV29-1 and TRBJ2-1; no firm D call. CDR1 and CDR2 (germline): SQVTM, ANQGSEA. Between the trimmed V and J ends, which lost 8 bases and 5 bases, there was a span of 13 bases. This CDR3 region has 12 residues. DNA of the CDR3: TGCAGCTTTAGGGTTAGCCACAATGAGCAGTTCTTC. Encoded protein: CSFRVSHNEQFF.

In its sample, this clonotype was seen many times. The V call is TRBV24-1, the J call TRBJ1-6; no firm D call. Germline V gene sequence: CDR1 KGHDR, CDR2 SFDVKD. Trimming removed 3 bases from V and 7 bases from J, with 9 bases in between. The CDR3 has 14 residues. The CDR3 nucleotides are TGTGCCACCAGTGATAGCGGACGGAATTCACCCCTCCACTTT. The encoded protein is CATSDSGRNSPLHF.

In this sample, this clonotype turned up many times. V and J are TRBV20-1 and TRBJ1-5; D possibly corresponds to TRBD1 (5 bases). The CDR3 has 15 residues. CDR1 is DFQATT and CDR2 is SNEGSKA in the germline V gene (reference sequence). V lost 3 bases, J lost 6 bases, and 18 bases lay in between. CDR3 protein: CSASSGRDWGQPQHF. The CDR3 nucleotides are TGCAGTGCTAGTAGTGGTCGGGACTGGGGTCAGCCCCAGCATTTT.

The CDR3 sequence is CASSELGGNYEQYF. The CDR3 DNA reads as TGTGCCAGCAGTGAATTGGGGGGAAACTACGAGCAGTACTTC. The V and J genes are TRBV6-1 and TRBJ2-7; D is perhaps TRBD2 (6 bases). Deletions cut 2 bases from V and 3 bases from J, with 11 bases between. The germline V gene has CDR1 MNHNS and CDR2 SASEGT. This CDR3 contains 14 residues.

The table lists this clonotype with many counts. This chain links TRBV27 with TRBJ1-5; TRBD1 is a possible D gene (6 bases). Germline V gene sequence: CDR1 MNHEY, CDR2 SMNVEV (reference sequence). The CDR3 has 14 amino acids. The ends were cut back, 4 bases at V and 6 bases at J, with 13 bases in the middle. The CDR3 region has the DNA TGTGCCAGCAGTTCGCTACAGGGATTTCAGCCCCAGCATTTT. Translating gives CASSSLQGFQPQHF.

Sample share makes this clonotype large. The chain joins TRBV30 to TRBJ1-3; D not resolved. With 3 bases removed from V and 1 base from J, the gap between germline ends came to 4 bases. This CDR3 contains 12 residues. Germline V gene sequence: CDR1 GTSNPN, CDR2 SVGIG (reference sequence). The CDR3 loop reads CAWRRSGNTIYF. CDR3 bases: TGTGCCTGGAGACGGTCTGGAAACACCATATATTTT.

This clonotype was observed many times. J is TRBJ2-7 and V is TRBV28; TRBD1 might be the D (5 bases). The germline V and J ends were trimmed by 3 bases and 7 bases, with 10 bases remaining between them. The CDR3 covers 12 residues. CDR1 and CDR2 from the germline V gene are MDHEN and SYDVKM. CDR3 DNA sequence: TGTGCCAGCAGTTTCGCAGGGCCGGAGCAGTACTTC. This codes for CASSFAGPEQYF.

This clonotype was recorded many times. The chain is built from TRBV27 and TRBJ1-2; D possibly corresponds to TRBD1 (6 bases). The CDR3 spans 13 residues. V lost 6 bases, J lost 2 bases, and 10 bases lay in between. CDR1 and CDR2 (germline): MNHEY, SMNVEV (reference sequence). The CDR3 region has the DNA TGTGCCAGCAGCTTACAGGGAAACTATGGCTACACCTTC. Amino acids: CASSLQGNYGYTF.

The CDR3 coding sequence is TGTGCCAGCAGCCGAGGACAGGGATGGGACAATGAGCAGTTCTTC. It is translated as CASSRGQGWDNEQFF. This rearrangement joins TRBV7-9 to TRBJ2-1; 8 bases align to TRBD1. With V trimmed by 5 bases and J by 5 bases, 8 bases remained unmatched. The length of the CDR3 is 15 residues. Germline-derived CDR1 and CDR2 are SEHNR and FQNEAQ (reference sequence).

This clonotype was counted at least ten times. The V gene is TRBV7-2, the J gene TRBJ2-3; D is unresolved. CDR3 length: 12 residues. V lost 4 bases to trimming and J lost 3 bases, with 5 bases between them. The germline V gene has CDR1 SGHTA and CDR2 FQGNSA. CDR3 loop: CASSSYTDTQYF. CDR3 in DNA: TGTGCCAGCAGCTCCTATACAGATACGCAGTATTTT.

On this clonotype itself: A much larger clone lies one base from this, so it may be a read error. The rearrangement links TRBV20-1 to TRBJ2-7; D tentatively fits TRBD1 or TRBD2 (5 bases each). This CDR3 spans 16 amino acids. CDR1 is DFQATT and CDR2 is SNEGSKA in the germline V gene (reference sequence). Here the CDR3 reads CRAKGNSGSGVYEQYF. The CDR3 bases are TGCAGAGCTAAGGGGAACTCGGGGAGTGGGGTATACGAGCAGTACTTC.

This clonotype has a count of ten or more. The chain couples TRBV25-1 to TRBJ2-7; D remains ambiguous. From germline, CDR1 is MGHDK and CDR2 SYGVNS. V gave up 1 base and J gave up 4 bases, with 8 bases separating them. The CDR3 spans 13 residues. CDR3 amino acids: CASSESPLYEQYF. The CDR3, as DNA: TGTGCCAGCAGTGAATCCCCTCTATACGAGCAGTACTTC.

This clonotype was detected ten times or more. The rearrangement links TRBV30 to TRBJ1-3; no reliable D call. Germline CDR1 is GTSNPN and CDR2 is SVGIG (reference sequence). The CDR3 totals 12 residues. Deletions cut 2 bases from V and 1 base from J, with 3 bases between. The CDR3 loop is CAWSSSGNTIYF. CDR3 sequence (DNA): TGTGCCTGGAGTAGTTCTGGAAACACCATATATTTT.

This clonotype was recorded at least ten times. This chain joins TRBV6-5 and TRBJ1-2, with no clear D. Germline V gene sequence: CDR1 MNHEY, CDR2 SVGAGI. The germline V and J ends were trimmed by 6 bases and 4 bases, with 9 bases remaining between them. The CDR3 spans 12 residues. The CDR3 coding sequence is TGTGCCAGCAGGAGATCGGGCTATGGCTACACCTTC. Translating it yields CASRRSGYGYTF.

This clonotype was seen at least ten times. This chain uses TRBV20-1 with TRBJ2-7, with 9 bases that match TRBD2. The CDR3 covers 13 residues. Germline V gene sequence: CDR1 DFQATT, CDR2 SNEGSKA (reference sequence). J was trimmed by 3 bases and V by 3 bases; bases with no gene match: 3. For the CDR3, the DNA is TGCAGTGCTAGGACTAGCGGAAACTACGAGCAGTACTTC. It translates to CSARTSGNYEQYF.

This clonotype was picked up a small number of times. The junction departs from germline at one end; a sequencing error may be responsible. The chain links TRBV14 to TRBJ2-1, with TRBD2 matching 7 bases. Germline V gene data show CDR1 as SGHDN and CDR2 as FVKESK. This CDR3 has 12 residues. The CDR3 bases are TGTGCCAGCAGCCACCGGGGGGTAGCGCCGTTATTC. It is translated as CASSHRGVAPLF.

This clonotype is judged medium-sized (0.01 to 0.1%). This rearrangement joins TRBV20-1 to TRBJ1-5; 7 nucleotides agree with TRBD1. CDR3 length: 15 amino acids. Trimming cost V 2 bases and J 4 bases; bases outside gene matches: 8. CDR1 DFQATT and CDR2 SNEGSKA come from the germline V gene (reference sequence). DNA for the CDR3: TGCAGTGCTAGAAGAGGGGGCAACTTTAATCAGCCCCAGCATTTT. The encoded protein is CSARRGGNFNQPQHF.

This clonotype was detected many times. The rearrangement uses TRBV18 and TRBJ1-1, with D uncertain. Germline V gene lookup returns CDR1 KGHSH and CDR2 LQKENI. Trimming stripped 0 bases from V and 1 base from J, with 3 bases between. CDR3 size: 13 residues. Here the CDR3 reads CASSPPGNTEAFF. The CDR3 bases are TGTGCCAGCTCACCACCGGGGAACACTGAAGCTTTCTTT.